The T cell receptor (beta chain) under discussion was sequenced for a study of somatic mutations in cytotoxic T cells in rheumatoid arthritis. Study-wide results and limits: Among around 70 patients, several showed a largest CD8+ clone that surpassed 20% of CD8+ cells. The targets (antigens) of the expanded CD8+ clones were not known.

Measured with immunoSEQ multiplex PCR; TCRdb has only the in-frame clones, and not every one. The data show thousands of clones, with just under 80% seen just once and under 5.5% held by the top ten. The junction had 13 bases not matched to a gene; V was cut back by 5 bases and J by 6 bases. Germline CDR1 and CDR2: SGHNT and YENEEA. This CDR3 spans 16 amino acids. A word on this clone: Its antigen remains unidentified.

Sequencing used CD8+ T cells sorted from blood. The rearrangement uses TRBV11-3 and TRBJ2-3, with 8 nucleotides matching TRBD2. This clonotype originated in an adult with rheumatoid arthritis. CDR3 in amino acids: CASSGGTSGISDTQYF. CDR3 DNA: TGTGCCAGCAGCGGCGGGACTAGTGGAATATCGGATACGCAGTATTTT.